These T cell receptor beta chains were read from a single sample in a study of human T cells and chemical hapten exposure. MiXCR, applied by TCRdb to the RACE reads, yields one record per CDR3 protein. The data hold about 360,000 distinct CDR3 sequences, with approximately 6.3% observed a single time. The source material was whole blood, sampled in connection with sensitization to the hapten diphenylcyclopropenone (DPC). These receptors came from a woman younger than 35 with alopecia areata. Some clones in this sample may be carry-over from other donors' samples. Each CDR3 is given with its conserved first and last residue. The order of the fields is D gene, V gene, clone size, J gene, CDR3 DNA, CDR3 protein. A D gene is named only where the DNA matches it firmly. The size of a clone is reported for some rows only, either as once, few or many, or as a class for expanded clones.

D: -; V: TRBV12-3/TRBV12-4; size: -; J: TRBJ1-1; DNA: TGTGCCAGCAGTCCAAACCACAAGGGGGGAGCTTTCTTT; CDR3: CASSPNHKGGAFF
D: -; V: TRBV18; size: many; J: TRBJ1-1; DNA: TGTGCCAGCTCACCTGCCGGGGGCTGGACTGAAGCTTTCTTT; CDR3: CASSPAGGWTEAFF
D: -; V: TRBV27; size: -; J: TRBJ2-3; DNA: TGTGCCAGCAGTTTACCCGGACAGATCACAGATACGCAGTATTTT; CDR3: CASSLPGQITDTQYF
D: -; V: TRBV3-1; size: -; J: TRBJ1-6; DNA: TGTGCCAGCGGACCTGTTAATTCACCCCTCCACTTT; CDR3: CASGPVNSPLHF
D: TRBD1; V: TRBV5-1; size: few; J: TRBJ2-3; DNA: TGCGCCAGCAGCTTGGGGGAAAAACAGGGGATGGATACGCAGTATTTT; CDR3: CASSLGEKQGMDTQYF
D: -; V: TRBV5-4; size: many; J: TRBJ2-5; DNA: TGTGCCAGCAGCGTAAAGGAGACCCAGTACTTC; CDR3: CASSVKETQYF
D: -; V: TRBV5-6; size: many; J: TRBJ2-1; DNA: TGTGCCAGCAGCTCCGGCGGAGTTCCCGGCTACAATGAGCAGTTCTTC; CDR3: CASSSGGVPGYNEQFF
D: -; V: TRBV6-5; size: many; J: TRBJ2-4; DNA: TGTGCCAGCGGTCACAGGTCGGGGGACGCGGCCAAAAACATTCAGTACTTC; CDR3: CASGHRSGDAAKNIQYF
D: TRBD1; V: TRBV20-1; size: few; J: TRBJ1-2; DNA: TGCAGTGCTACTAGAGATCTGACAGGGGAAAGCTACACCTTC; CDR3: CSATRDLTGESYTF
D: TRBD1; V: TRBV7-2; size: many; J: TRBJ2-7; DNA: TGTGCCAGCAGCTTCGGACAGGGATCCTACGAGCAGTACTTC; CDR3: CASSFGQGSYEQYF
D: TRBD2; V: TRBV4-3; size: -; J: TRBJ2-7; DNA: TGCGCCAGCAGCCAAGATGAGCGGGGAGGGGACGAGCAGTACTTC; CDR3: CASSQDERGGDEQYF
D: -; V: TRBV15; size: few; J: TRBJ1-5; DNA: TGTGCCACCAGCAGAGATTGGGGGGCAGGGCAGCCCCAGCATTTT; CDR3: CATSRDWGAGQPQHF
D: TRBD1; V: TRBV2; size: few; J: TRBJ1-4; DNA: TGTGCCAGCAGTGAGGAGACAGGGCATGAAAAACTGTTTTTT; CDR3: CASSEETGHEKLFF
D: -; V: TRBV7-2; size: -; J: TRBJ2-1; DNA: TGTGCCAGCAGCCCGCTTGGGGTCACCTCCTACAATGAGCAGTTCTTC; CDR3: CASSPLGVTSYNEQFF
D: -; V: TRBV29-1; size: -; J: TRBJ2-7; DNA: TGCAGCGTTGAATCCGGGTCCTACGAGCAGTACTTC; CDR3: CSVESGSYEQYF
D: -; V: TRBV12-3/TRBV12-4; size: many; J: TRBJ2-1; DNA: TGTGCCAGCAGTTTAGGGCAGGGGCTTTTAGGGTCCTACAATGAGCAGTTCTTC; CDR3: CASSLGQGLLGSYNEQFF
D: TRBD2; V: TRBV29-1; size: -; J: TRBJ2-1; DNA: TGCAGCGTTGAGGGGGAGGGCAATGAGCAGTTCTTC; CDR3: CSVEGEGNEQFF
D: -; V: TRBV12-3/TRBV12-4; size: many; J: TRBJ1-5; DNA: TGTGCCAGCAGTCGAGACCCCGGGAATCAGCCCCAGCATTTT; CDR3: CASSRDPGNQPQHF
D: -; V: TRBV25-1; size: few; J: TRBJ1-2; DNA: TGTGCCAGCCCCCTGGGGGGGCAGGGGACCACTAACTATGGCTACACCTTC; CDR3: CASPLGGQGTTNYGYTF
D: TRBD2; V: TRBV12-3/TRBV12-4; size: -; J: TRBJ2-5; DNA: TGTGCCAGCAGGATAGCGGGGGCGACTGGAAAGACCCAGTACTTC; CDR3: CASRIAGATGKTQYF
D: TRBD1; V: TRBV7-8; size: many; J: TRBJ1-2; DNA: TGTGCCAGCAGCTCCCACAGGGGAATGCTCAATATTAACTATGGCTACACCTTC; CDR3: CASSSHRGMLNINYGYTF
D: -; V: TRBV7-6; size: -; J: TRBJ2-7; DNA: TGTGCCAGCAGCTCGGGGCCGGGGCCCGGGGTCGAGCAGTACTTC; CDR3: CASSSGPGPGVEQYF
D: -; V: TRBV11-1; size: few; J: TRBJ2-7; DNA: TGTGCCAGCAGCTTCGGGGGCAGGGTAGAATACGAGCAGTACTTC; CDR3: CASSFGGRVEYEQYF
D: -; V: TRBV6-2/TRBV6-3; size: few; J: TRBJ2-7; DNA: TGTGCCAGCAGTTACCGGCAGTTCTACGAGCAGTACTTC; CDR3: CASSYRQFYEQYF
D: -; V: TRBV7-8; size: -; J: TRBJ1-5; DNA: TGTGCCAGCATTGGTATTCAGCCCCAGCATTTT; CDR3: CASIGIQPQHF
D: TRBD1; V: TRBV7-2; size: few; J: TRBJ1-1; DNA: TGTGCCAGCAGCTCCCGCGACAGGGCCACTGAAGCTTTCTTT; CDR3: CASSSRDRATEAFF
D: -; V: TRBV6-1; size: few; J: TRBJ1-2; DNA: TGTGCCGCCCAGGGGACTCTTGCCCCTAACTATGGCTACACCTTC; CDR3: CAAQGTLAPNYGYTF
D: -; V: TRBV5-6; size: many; J: TRBJ2-5; DNA: TGTGCCAGCAGCTTGCCAGGGAGGGAGACCCAGTACTTC; CDR3: CASSLPGRETQYF
D: -; V: TRBV12-3/TRBV12-4; size: few; J: TRBJ1-4; DNA: TGTGCCAGCAGTTTAGATGGCAGTAATGAAAAACTGTTTTTT; CDR3: CASSLDGSNEKLFF
D: -; V: TRBV12-3/TRBV12-4; size: few; J: TRBJ1-3; DNA: TGTGCCAGCAGCCCTCAGGGCCACTCTGGAAACACCATATATTTT; CDR3: CASSPQGHSGNTIYF
D: -; V: TRBV7-9; size: few; J: TRBJ2-1; DNA: TGTGCCAGCAGGTTTAGCGGAGGATCGGATGAGCAGTTCTTC; CDR3: CASRFSGGSDEQFF
D: -; V: TRBV27; size: -; J: TRBJ2-3; DNA: TGTGCCAGCAGTTTTCTGGGACTCTCGGCCGCTAGCACAGATACGCAGTATTTT; CDR3: CASSFLGLSAASTDTQYF
D: -; V: TRBV11-1; size: few; J: TRBJ2-5; DNA: TGTGCCAGCAGCTTACGCGTACAGGGCCAAGAGACCCAGTACTTC; CDR3: CASSLRVQGQETQYF
D: -; V: TRBV2; size: few; J: TRBJ2-7; DNA: TGTGCCAGCAGTGAAGCGAGGAGGGTCCGAATCTTCTACGAGCAGTACTTC; CDR3: CASSEARRVRIFYEQYF
D: -; V: TRBV12-3/TRBV12-4; size: few; J: TRBJ2-5; DNA: TGTGCCAGCAGTTCGTCCGAGGCAGGGCGGGAGACCCAGTACTTC; CDR3: CASSSSEAGRETQYF
D: -; V: TRBV20-1; size: few; J: TRBJ1-5; DNA: TGCAGTGCTAGATGGCGGCAAGATCAGCCCCAGCATTTT; CDR3: CSARWRQDQPQHF
D: TRBD2; V: TRBV4-1; size: few; J: TRBJ2-2; DNA: TGCGCCAGCAGCCAAGCTCTAGCGGTTTACACCGGGGAGCTGTTTTTT; CDR3: CASSQALAVYTGELFF
D: -; V: TRBV5-4; size: -; J: TRBJ1-4; DNA: TGTGCCAGCAGCTTGTGGTCTGGGGGGATGGGTGAAAAACTGTTTTTT; CDR3: CASSLWSGGMGEKLFF
D: TRBD1; V: TRBV11-2; size: few; J: TRBJ1-2; DNA: TGTGCCAGCAGCTTTTCCTACGACAGGGCTAACTATGGCTACACCTTC; CDR3: CASSFSYDRANYGYTF
D: TRBD1; V: TRBV27; size: few; J: TRBJ1-1; DNA: TGTGCCAGCAGGGAATCCGCGGGACAGGGGGCAGAGAACACTGAAGCTTTCTTT; CDR3: CASRESAGQGAENTEAFF
D: -; V: TRBV5-1; size: many; J: TRBJ2-7; DNA: TGCGCCAGCAGCTGGAGGGCAGGGCGGAGCCAGGACGAGCAGTACTTC; CDR3: CASSWRAGRSQDEQYF
D: TRBD1; V: TRBV29-1; size: many; J: TRBJ2-3; DNA: TGCAGCGTTGAGGGACAGGTTGCAGATACGCAGTATTTT; CDR3: CSVEGQVADTQYF
D: -; V: TRBV6-5; size: few; J: TRBJ1-3; DNA: TGTGCCAGCAGTTACTCTACGCGGAACACCATATATTTT; CDR3: CASSYSTRNTIYF
D: -; V: TRBV10-3; size: many; J: TRBJ2-7; DNA: TGTGCCATCAGTGGCCGGGCAGGAAGATCCTACGAGCAGTACTTC; CDR3: CAISGRAGRSYEQYF
D: TRBD1; V: TRBV6-5; size: -; J: TRBJ1-2; DNA: TGTGCCAGCAGTTACTCAAAGGGGGCTGGCTATGGCTACACCTTC; CDR3: CASSYSKGAGYGYTF
D: TRBD1; V: TRBV24-1; size: -; J: TRBJ1-2; DNA: TGTGCCACCAGTGACCCTCAGACAGGGGTCTATGGCTACACCTTC; CDR3: CATSDPQTGVYGYTF
D: -; V: TRBV11-3; size: -; J: TRBJ2-1; DNA: TGTGCCAGCAGCTTAGAATTCGGGCAGGGAGACAATGAGCAGTTCTTC; CDR3: CASSLEFGQGDNEQFF
D: TRBD2; V: TRBV12-3/TRBV12-4; size: many; J: TRBJ2-1; DNA: TGTGCCAGCAGTTTCTGGGGAGCGGGGGATGACAATGAGCAGTTCTTC; CDR3: CASSFWGAGDDNEQFF
D: TRBD2; V: TRBV28; size: many; J: TRBJ2-2; DNA: TGTGCCAGCAGACCAACTAGCGGGAGCACCGGGGAGCTGTTTTTT; CDR3: CASRPTSGSTGELFF
D: -; V: TRBV5-1; size: -; J: TRBJ1-1; DNA: TGCGCCAGCAGCTACGGAGGTGGGGCTAACGCAGGGAACACTGAAGCTTTCTTT; CDR3: CASSYGGGANAGNTEAFF
D: -; V: TRBV18; size: many; J: TRBJ2-2; DNA: TGTGCCAGCTCACCGGATACAGCCCTGGGGACCGGGGAGCTGTTTTTT; CDR3: CASSPDTALGTGELFF
D: -; V: TRBV19; size: -; J: TRBJ1-2; DNA: TGTGCCAGTAGGCAGGATTCTCACTATGGCTACACCTTC; CDR3: CASRQDSHYGYTF
D: -; V: TRBV5-1; size: few; J: TRBJ2-2; DNA: TGCGCCAGCAGCACAGGGTTTGTAAGCACCGGGGAGCTGTTTTTT; CDR3: CASSTGFVSTGELFF
D: -; V: TRBV27; size: few; J: TRBJ1-1; DNA: TGTGCCAGCAGTTTGTCAGGGGCGCGGAAAGCTTTCTTT; CDR3: CASSLSGARKAFF
D: -; V: TRBV5-1; size: few; J: TRBJ1-6; DNA: TGCGCCAGCAGCTTGGAGGCCACCTATAATTCACCCCTCCACTTT; CDR3: CASSLEATYNSPLHF